This entry features one T cell receptor (beta chain) sequence. The antigen remains unidentified. The CDR3 is made up of 13 amino acids. In germline, CDR1 is SQVTM, CDR2 ANQGSEA. Trimming pared 6 bases from V and 1 base from J, leaving 9 bases between. This specimen belongs to a study of blood T cells in healthy people across ages. General study findings and limits: In older individuals, TCR beta diversity per million T cells was lower, falling roughly linearly with age. Fewer expanded clones and more diversity marked long-lived versus aged donors.

Next came a second PCR, run for about 6 to 12 cycles, which used a sample-barcoded 5' primer along with a J-beta primer mix. TCRdb recomputed calls from the 5' RACE reads with MiXCR, one row per CDR3 protein. The sample contains some 760,000 distinct CDR3 sequences, 20% to 30% of which appear only once. The same sample was also used in a study of T cells of mothers and their children. As reported in that work: Maternal samples each gave over 8 million TCR beta CDR3 reads, and child samples approximately 3 million each. No persistent microchimeric T cell clones were detected at 95 to 100 clones per million clonotypes sensitivity.

The material sequenced was blood. This chain uses TRBV29-1 with TRBJ2-2; D is uncertain. This receptor was taken from a boy aged 5-17 years in good health. CDR3 DNA: TGCAGCGTAGACTCGGGGAACACCGGGGAGCTGTTTTTT. It translates to CSVDSGNTGELFF.